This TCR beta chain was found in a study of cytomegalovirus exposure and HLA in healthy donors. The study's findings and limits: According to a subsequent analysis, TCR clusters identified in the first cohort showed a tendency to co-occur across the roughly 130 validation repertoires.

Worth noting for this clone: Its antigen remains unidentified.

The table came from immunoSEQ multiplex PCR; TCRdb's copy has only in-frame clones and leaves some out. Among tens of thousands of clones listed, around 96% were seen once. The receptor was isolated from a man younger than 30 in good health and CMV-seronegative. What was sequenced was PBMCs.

This CDR3 is CASSSASGNTDTQYF. The CDR3 DNA reads as TGTGCCAGCAGTTCGGCTAGCGGAAACACAGATACGCAGTATTTT. V gene TRBV6-5 combines with J gene TRBJ2-3; 7 bases are shared with TRBD2. In germline, CDR1 is MNHEY, CDR2 SVGAGI. The CDR3 contains 15 residues. V was pared by 4 bases and J by 2 bases, with 6 bases of the junction left unmatched.